One T cell receptor (beta chain) is described in this entry. Generated by immunoSEQ multiplex PCR, the TCRdb table keeps only in-frame clones and is missing some. In the table there are over 100,000 clones, about nine tenths of which are singletons. The sample comes from a study of control samples from healthy donors and cancer patients. This CDR3 has 13 amino acids. CDR1 ENHRY and CDR2 SYGVKD come from the germline V gene. V was pared by 5 bases and J by 1 base, with 8 bases between. This receptor was identified in a man in his forties in good health. The gene calls are TRBV10-3 and TRBJ1-1; D remains unclear. The sample consisted of blood. The CDR3 DNA sequence: TGTGCCATCAGTTACCGGGGGAACACTGAAGCTTTCTTT. Translation gives CAISYRGNTEAFF.